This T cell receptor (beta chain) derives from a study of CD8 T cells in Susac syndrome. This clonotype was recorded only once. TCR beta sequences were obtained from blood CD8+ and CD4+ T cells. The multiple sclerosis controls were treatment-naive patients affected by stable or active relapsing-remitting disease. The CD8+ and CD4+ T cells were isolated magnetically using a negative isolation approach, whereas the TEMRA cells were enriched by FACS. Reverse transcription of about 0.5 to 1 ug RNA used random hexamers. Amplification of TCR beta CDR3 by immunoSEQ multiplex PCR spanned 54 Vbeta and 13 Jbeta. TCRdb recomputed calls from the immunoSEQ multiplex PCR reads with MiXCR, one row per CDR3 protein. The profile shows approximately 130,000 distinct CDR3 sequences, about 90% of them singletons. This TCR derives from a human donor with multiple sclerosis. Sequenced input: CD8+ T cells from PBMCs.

In DNA form, the CDR3 reads TGTGCCAGCAGCGCGGACTACAGCTCCTACAATGAGCAGTTCTTC. This sequence encodes CASSADYSSYNEQFF. The chain links TRBV9 to TRBJ2-1; tentatively, D is TRBD2 (6 bases). Trimming stripped 3 bases from V and 0 bases from J, with 10 bases between. This CDR3 contains 15 residues. The V gene's germline CDR1 is SGDLS and CDR2 YYNGEE.